This T cell receptor beta chain was observed in a study of blood T cell repertoires in COVID-19. The overall study: PBMCs, B-cell-depleted T cells, or T cells provided the cDNA or gDNA that made up the material.

V shed 0 bases and J shed 6 bases, with 15 bases lying between them. Germline CDR1 and CDR2: SGHRS and YFSETQ. This CDR3 has 15 residues. Per the original methods: Amplification of reference gene primers provided the estimated nucleated cell counts. The assay was immunoSEQ multiplex PCR, and TCRdb's table has in-frame clones only and misses some. The V and J calls and clone size come from that table; D and trimming were worked out from the DNA. Among roughly 270,000 clones listed, around 80% were seen once. This clone was detected a few times. The cohort comprised adults aged roughly 18 to 95 years residing in 20 to 30 US areas.

The rearrangement uses TRBV5-1 and TRBJ1-2, with D hard to call. This receptor was obtained from a man aged 35 to 55 who had been exposed to COVID-19. The specimen sequenced was PBMCs or T cells enriched from blood (not recorded which). The CDR3 region is CASSLGESGTDGYTF. The CDR3 DNA sequence: TGCGCCAGCAGCTTGGGGGAGTCGGGAACTGATGGCTACACCTTC.